This entry lists 32 T cell receptor beta chains sequenced from one sample in a study of blood T cell repertoires in COVID-19. Sequencing was performed with immunoSEQ multiplex PCR; in TCRdb, only in-frame clones are kept and a portion is missing. This sample carries around 64,000 clones, roughly 91% of them seen once, and the ten largest clones take roughly 1.5%. The sample comprised peripheral blood. The receptors originated from a human donor in a cohort sampled during active COVID-19.

This clone was seen once. The V and J genes are TRBV28 and TRBJ2-7, with D perhaps matching TRBD2 (6 bases). CDR1 MDHEN and CDR2 SYDVKM come from the germline V gene. Between the trimmed V and J ends, which lost 10 bases and 2 bases, there was a span of 12 bases. The CDR3 length is 12 residues. CDR3 in DNA: TGTGCCACGATTGGGAGGCCCTACGAGCAGTACTTC. Encoded protein: CATIGRPYEQYF. Using reference TRBV28 and TRBJ2-7 for the parts outside the CDR3, the full variable domain is DVKVTQSSRYLVKRTGEKVFLECVQDMDHENMFWYRQDPGLGLRLIYFSYDVKMKEKGDIPEGYSVSREKKERFSLILESASTNQTSMYLCATIGRPYEQYFGPGTRLTVT.

As concerns this clone: One end of the junction fails to match germline, which may point to a read error. The V gene is TRBV28, the J gene TRBJ2-1; 14 bases line up with TRBD2. The CDR3 extends over 15 amino acids. The V gene's germline CDR1 is MDHEN and CDR2 SYDVKM. The CDR3 DNA sequence: TGTGCCAGCAGCCCCGGGACTAGCGGGGGCGCGGGGGGGATCTTC. Amino acid sequence: CASSPGTSGGAGGIF.

V gene TRBV6-1 combines with J gene TRBJ2-7; D remains ambiguous. Germline CDR1 and CDR2: MNHNS and SASEGT. Deletions cut 2 bases from V and 6 bases from J, with 11 bases between. The length of the CDR3 is 13 residues. CDR3 sequence (DNA): TGTGCCAGCAGTGAATCCGCTAGGAGCGAGCAGTACTTC. Its protein is CASSESARSEQYF.

The table lists this clone with a count of one. The chain is built from TRBV29-1 and TRBJ1-4; D gene uncertain. The CDR3 length is 10 residues. V was shortened by 7 bases and J by 6 bases, with 6 bases between the two germline ends. The germline V gene has CDR1 SQVTM and CDR2 ANQGSEA. This CDR3 reads CSARDEKLFF. In DNA form, the CDR3 reads TGCAGCGCGAGAGATGAAAAACTGTTTTTT. The complete variable domain, with remaining parts taken from reference TRBV29-1 and TRBJ1-4, reads SAVISQKPSRDICQRGTSLTIQCQVDSQVTMMFWYRQQPGQSLTLIATANQGSEATYESGFVIDKFPISRPNLTFSTLTVSNMSPEDSSIYLCSARDEKLFFGSGTQLSVL.

V and J are TRBV7-9 and TRBJ2-3; 13 bases map to TRBD2. Looked up from germline, CDR1 is SEHNR and CDR2 is FQNEAQ (reference sequence). V shed 4 bases and J 1 base; nucleotides not matched to a gene: 2. CDR3 length: 16 amino acids. Written as DNA, the CDR3 is TGTGCCAGCAGCTCCACTAGCGGGAGGGGCACAGATACGCAGTATTTT. It translates to CASSSTSGRGTDTQYF.

The gene calls are TRBV19 and TRBJ2-1, with 11 bases matching TRBD2. J lost 3 bases, V lost 3 bases, and 13 bases had no gene match. The germline V gene encodes CDR1 LNHDA and CDR2 SQIVND (reference sequence). The CDR3 totals 19 residues. CDR3 sequence reads: CASSIDTSGSLGLYNEQFF. In nucleotides, the CDR3 is TGTGCCAGTAGTATCGATACTAGCGGGAGCTTGGGGCTCTACAATGAGCAGTTCTTC.

The CDR3 DNA follows: TGTGCCAGCACCCGGCCGGGTTCAGGGAGGAATGAAAAACTGTTTTTT. Its translation: CASTRPGSGRNEKLFF. The J gene is TRBJ1-4, the V gene TRBV28, with D tentatively TRBD1 (5 bases). The CDR3 sequence is 16 residues long. V gave up 7 bases and J gave up 5 bases, with 20 bases separating them. Per the germline V gene, CDR1 is MDHEN and CDR2 is SYDVKM.

This chain connects TRBV7-2 to TRBJ2-7; TRBD2 aligns across 8 bases. The CDR3 is 16 amino acids. Trimming at V came to 5 bases and at J to 2 bases, leaving 11 bases not matched to a gene. Germline CDR1 reads SGHTA; CDR2 reads FQGNSA. CDR3 nucleotides: TGTGCCAGCAGCCTAGGGCCCACTAGCGGCCCCTACGAGCAGTACTTC. This gives the protein CASSLGPTSGPYEQYF.

The chain links TRBV29-1 to TRBJ2-4, with TRBD1 identical over 9 bases. CDR1 and CDR2 from the germline V gene are SQVTM and ANQGSEA. The CDR3 totals 14 residues. Trimming cost V 7 bases and J 9 bases; bases outside gene matches: 13. The CDR3 region is CSAGTGTSNGIQYF. In DNA, the CDR3 is TGCAGCGCCGGGACAGGGACATCTAATGGCATTCAGTACTTC.

The CDR3 loop is CASSTGTGPQETQYF. The CDR3 DNA reads TGTGCCAGCAGTACCGGGACAGGCCCCCAAGAGACCCAGTACTTC. The V call is TRBV2, the J call TRBJ2-5, with 8 bases fitting TRBD1. The CDR3 extends over 15 amino acids. Looked up from germline, CDR1 is SNHLY and CDR2 is FYNNEI. Germline trimming cut 5 bases from V and 1 base from J; bases unmatched to any gene: 6.

The V and J genes are TRBV29-1 and TRBJ1-5; D call uncertain. The CDR3 is made up of 13 amino acids. From germline, CDR1 is SQVTM and CDR2 ANQGSEA. Trimming shortened V by 4 bases and J by 5 bases, and 12 bases separated the two germline ends. CDR3 nucleotide sequence: TGCAGCGTTGCACAGAGGGCCGATCAGCCCCAGCATTTT. Protein product: CSVAQRADQPQHF.

The chain couples TRBV6-5 to TRBJ1-6; D uncertain. Trimming took 7 bases from V and 10 from J, leaving 20 bases between them. The germline V gene has CDR1 MNHEY and CDR2 SVGAGI. The CDR3 totals 15 residues. CDR3 in amino acids: CASTPRRGLRSPLHF. The CDR3 DNA sequence: TGTGCCAGCACCCCCCGGCGGGGATTGAGATCACCCCTCCACTTT.

The chain uses TRBV24-1 and TRBJ2-7; 8 bases line up with TRBD1. The J segment lost 3 bases and the V segment lost 1 base, leaving 4 bases of the junction unmatched. The CDR3 runs 15 residues. Germline CDR1 KGHDR, CDR2 SFDVKD. This chain's CDR3 is CATSDFTTGGYEQYF. CDR3 DNA sequence: TGTGCCACCAGTGATTTCACCACAGGGGGCTACGAGCAGTACTTC.

The genes are TRBV14 and TRBJ2-7; D is unclear. The CDR3 length is 15 residues. The V end lost 2 bases, the J end lost 7 bases, and 18 bases lay between the germline ends. In germline, CDR1 is SGHDN, CDR2 FVKESK. This CDR3 is CASSQQQREVEEQYF. The DNA for the CDR3 is TGTGCCAGCAGCCAACAGCAGAGAGAGGTAGAGGAGCAGTACTTC.

This chain joins TRBV5-1 and TRBJ2-7, with 10 positions matching TRBD2. Germline V gives CDR1 SGHRS, CDR2 YFSETQ. The V segment lost 9 bases and the J segment 1 base; nucleotides outside the gene matches: 10. CDR3 length: 15 amino acids. The CDR3 sequence is CATGPGLAPSYEQYF. The CDR3, as DNA: TGCGCCACCGGGCCGGGACTAGCGCCTTCCTACGAGCAGTACTTC.

V usage is TRBV28 and J usage is TRBJ1-4; D perhaps matches TRBD1 (6 bases). V lost 10 bases to trimming and J lost 3 bases, with 12 bases between them. The CDR3 runs 13 residues. In germline, CDR1 is MDHEN, CDR2 SYDVKM. The CDR3 DNA follows: TGTGCCAATCGGGGGGCTCCTAATGAAAAACTGTTTTTT. Its protein is CANRGAPNEKLFF.

This clone was picked up one time. The chain has TRBV20-1 and TRBJ2-5, with D hard to call. Trimming left V 6 bases short and J 1 base short, with 6 bases between. The V gene's germline CDR1 is DFQATT and CDR2 SNEGSKA (reference sequence). The length of the CDR3 is 11 residues. The CDR3 bases are TGCAGTGCGGGCTCCCAAGAGACCCAGTACTTC. Translated: CSAGSQETQYF.

The V call is TRBV7-9, the J call TRBJ2-6, with D perhaps matching TRBD2 (7 bases). In germline, CDR1 is SEHNR, CDR2 FQNEAQ (reference sequence). Trimming left V 5 bases short and J 0 bases short, with 17 bases between. The CDR3 is 18 residues long. The CDR3 nucleotides are TGTGCCAGCAGCCCCCCGGGGGGCCCACACTCTGGGGCCAACGTCCTGACTTTC. It translates to CASSPPGGPHSGANVLTF.

This rearrangement joins TRBV24-1 to TRBJ2-1; 8 bases line up with TRBD1. CDR1 and CDR2 (germline): KGHDR, SFDVKD. V was pared by 8 bases and J by 7 bases, with 9 bases of the junction left unmatched. The CDR3 is made up of 14 amino acids. The CDR3 loop reads CATTRGQADNEQFF. CDR3 coding DNA: TGTGCCACCACCCGGGGACAGGCCGATAATGAGCAGTTCTTC.

DNA for the CDR3: TGCGCCAGCAGCAAAGGATTTACCGGGACTAGCGTCTACGAGCAGTACTTC. Protein product: CASSKGFTGTSVYEQYF. The chain uses TRBV5-1 and TRBJ2-7, with TRBD2 matching 10 bases. The ends lost 4 bases at V and 3 bases at J; junction bases unmatched: 13. This CDR3 has 17 amino acids. Germline assignment: CDR1 SGHRS and CDR2 YFSETQ. Full variable domain (missing parts from reference TRBV5-1 and TRBJ2-7): KAGVTQTPRYLIKTRGQQVTLSCSPISGHRSVSWYQQTPGQGLQFLFEYFSETQRNKGNFPGRFSGRQFSNSRSEMNVSTLELGDSALYLCASSKGFTGTSVYEQYFGPGTRLTVT.

This chain joins TRBV6-2 or TRBV6-3 and TRBJ2-1, with 13 bases lining up with TRBD2. The CDR3 covers 21 residues. The germline CDR1 and CDR2 sequences are MNHEY and SVGEGT. Trimming removed 2 bases from V and 1 base from J; junction bases left unmatched: 14. The DNA of the CDR3 is TGTGCCAGCAGTTACCTTTATGATGCCTGGACTAGCGGGAGTTCCTACAATGAGCAGTTCTTC. It encodes CASSYLYDAWTSGSSYNEQFF.

The chain recombines TRBV6-1 with TRBJ2-3; 9 bases match TRBD2. The CDR3 has 16 residues. The V gene's germline CDR1 is MNHNS and CDR2 SASEGT. V was clipped by 2 bases and J by 2 bases; unmatched bases: 5. The CDR3 region has the DNA TGTGCCAGCAGTGAAAGGCGGGAGGGCCACACAGATACGCAGTATTTT. Translated, it gives CASSERREGHTDTQYF.

In regard to this clone: The same CDR3 also results from other DNA sequences found in this sample. J is TRBJ2-7 and V is TRBV12-3 or TRBV12-4, with D possibly being TRBD2 (5 bases). Trimming cost V 2 bases and J 2 bases, with 7 bases left between them. This CDR3 is built from 13 residues. CDR3 DNA sequence: TGTGCCAGCAGTTTAAGCGGTCCCTACGAGCAGTACTTC. Its translation is CASSLSGPYEQYF.

In this sample, this clone turned up once. The V gene is TRBV29-1, the J gene TRBJ1-2, with TRBD1 matching over 10 bases. The V and J ends lost 3 bases and 0 bases, in that order; junction bases with no gene match: 10. The germline V gene has CDR1 SQVTM and CDR2 ANQGSEA. There are 17 residues in the CDR3. This CDR3 reads CSVDDLGQGPTNYGYTF. The CDR3 nucleotides read TGCAGCGTTGATGACCTGGGACAGGGGCCAACTAACTATGGCTACACCTTC.

This clone was observed a single time. The J gene is TRBJ2-7, the V gene TRBV7-2; 9 positions agree with TRBD2. Germline V CDR1 and CDR2: SGHTA, FQGNSA. The V segment lost 0 bases and the J segment 2 bases; nucleotides outside the gene matches: 2. CDR3 length: 15 amino acids. CDR3 protein: CASSLAAGGAYEQYF. The CDR3 DNA reads TGTGCCAGCAGCTTAGCGGCGGGGGGGGCCTACGAGCAGTACTTC. The whole variable domain, remainder taken from reference TRBV7-2 and TRBJ2-7, is GAGVSQSPSNKVTEKGKDVELRCDPISGHTALYWYRQSLGQGLEFLIYFQGNSAPDKSGLPSDRFSAERTGGSVSTLTIQRTQQEDSAVYLCASSLAAGGAYEQYFGPGTRLTVT.

V and J are TRBV5-8 and TRBJ1-5; 9 positions match TRBD1. CDR3 size: 18 residues. The germline gives CDR1 SGHTS, CDR2 YDEGEE. The V and J ends lost 4 bases and 1 base, in that order; junction bases with no gene match: 12. The CDR3: CASSAGQGPQPSNQPQHF. DNA for the CDR3: TGTGCCAGCAGCGCGGGACAGGGACCTCAGCCGAGCAATCAGCCCCAGCATTTT.

This clone was observed a handful of times. This rearrangement joins TRBV4-3 to TRBJ2-7; D unresolved. CDR1 LGHNA and CDR2 YSLEER come from the germline V gene. V lost 0 bases and J lost 6, with 9 bases in between. The CDR3 is 13 amino acids. This chain's CDR3 is CASSQDSTVEQYF. CDR3 in DNA: TGCGCCAGCAGCCAAGATTCAACGGTCGAGCAGTACTTC.

The chain carries TRBV28 and TRBJ2-6, with D possibly matching TRBD2 (5 bases). The CDR3 loop spans 12 amino acids. The germline V gene has CDR1 MDHEN and CDR2 SYDVKM. V was pared by 5 bases and J by 13 bases, with 12 bases between. CDR3 DNA sequence: TGTGCCAGCAGTCGGACTCTAAGTGTCCTGACTTTC. Its protein product is CASSRTLSVLTF.

The genes are TRBV5-1 and TRBJ1-4, with D possibly TRBD1 on 6 matching bases. This CDR3 contains 15 residues. V dropped 0 bases and J dropped 2 bases, with 8 bases sitting between them. Germline CDR1 SGHRS, CDR2 YFSETQ. Written as DNA, the CDR3 is TGCGCCAGCAGCTTGGCAGGGGCGACTAATGAAAAACTGTTTTTT. Translation gives CASSLAGATNEKLFF.

The genes are TRBV11-1 and TRBJ2-7; maybe TRBD2 (5 bases). Trimming took off 1 base at V and 3 bases at J, with 13 bases between the two ends. The CDR3 runs to 15 residues. Germline lookup yields CDR1 SGHAT and CDR2 FQDESV (reference sequence). CDR3 nucleotide sequence: TGTGCCAGCAGCTTAGAAGAGGGTCCGATCTACGAGCAGTACTTC. Amino acid sequence: CASSLEEGPIYEQYF.

The chain recombines TRBV11-2 with TRBJ2-2; D is possibly TRBD1 (6 bases). The CDR3 has 15 amino acids. Germline loops: CDR1 SGHAT, CDR2 FQNNGV. V dropped 4 bases and J dropped 6 bases, with 15 bases sitting between them. The chain's CDR3 is CASSSRRDIPGELFF. The DNA for the CDR3 is TGTGCCAGCAGCTCCCGCCGGGACATTCCCGGGGAGCTGTTTTTT.

This chain connects TRBV19 to TRBJ2-3; 10 bases agree with TRBD1. CDR3 length: 14 residues. V shed 6 bases, J shed 5 bases, and the junction held 5 bases outside the gene matches. Germline V gives CDR1 LNHDA, CDR2 SQIVND (reference sequence). The CDR3 nucleotides read TGTGCCAGTAGGGGACAGGGGAGGATAGATACGCAGTATTTT. It yields the protein CASRGQGRIDTQYF.